This T cell receptor beta chain was documented in a study of control samples from healthy donors and cancer patients. This CDR3 contains 12 residues. The ends were cut back, 8 bases at V and 7 bases at J, with 18 bases in the middle. Germline V gene sequence: CDR1 GTSNPN, CDR2 SVGIG (reference sequence). The assay was immunoSEQ multiplex PCR, and TCRdb's table has in-frame clones only and misses some. The sample carries 85,000 to 100,000 clones, almost 85% recorded once. The chain combines TRBV30 with TRBJ2-7; D perhaps matches TRBD2 (5 bases). The receptor's source is a man aged 60 to 75 in good health. The sequenced sample was blood. The CDR3 spells CARYGDPGEQYF. CDR3 DNA sequence: TGTGCCCGATACGGGGATCCGGGGGAGCAGTACTTC.